The clone carrying this T cell receptor beta chain was counted a few times. The CDR3 contains 14 residues. V shed 2 bases, J shed 7 bases, and the junction held 3 bases outside the gene matches. Germline V lookup: CDR1 SNHLY, CDR2 FYNNEI. This entry comes from a study of blood T cells in healthy people across ages. A second roughly 7 to 11 cycle PCR used barcoded and J-beta primers. TCRdb reprocessed the 5' RACE reads via MiXCR and lists one record per CDR3 protein. The sample carries around 780,000 distinct CDR3 sequences, 25% to 30% recorded once. The sample was also linked to a second study, of T cells of mothers and their children.

This clonotype was sampled from a boy between 5 and 17 years old in good health. The sample comprised blood. J is TRBJ2-2 and V is TRBV2, with TRBD1 matching 8 bases. The CDR3 region is CASSEQGADGELFF. The CDR3 DNA reads TGTGCCAGCAGTGAACAGGGGGCTGACGGGGAGCTGTTTTTT.